Following are 9 T cell receptor beta chains from one sample sequenced in a study of lymphopenia after photon versus proton radiotherapy. This table comes from immunoSEQ multiplex PCR, and its TCRdb copy is limited to in-frame clones, with some not included. The data hold tens of thousands of clones, with about nine tenths observed a single time. Sample: peripheral blood, taken from a patient treated with photon-based radiotherapy. These receptors were obtained from a woman aged 45-65 years with cholangiocarcinoma.

This clone is medium-sized by share. The chain has TRBV6-5 and TRBJ1-6; D is perhaps TRBD1 (6 bases). Trimming took off 6 bases at V and 10 bases at J, with 16 bases between the two ends. CDR3 length equals 14 residues. Looked up from germline, CDR1 is MNHEY and CDR2 is SVGAGI. CDR3 in amino acids: CASSRTDSGSPLHF. The CDR3 DNA sequence: TGTGCCAGCAGCCGAACGGACAGTGGGTCACCCCTCCACTTT.

The genes are TRBV18 and TRBJ2-7; 7 bases line up with TRBD1. V lost 3 bases and J lost 1; bases outside the gene matches: 0. CDR1 KGHSH and CDR2 LQKENI come from the germline V gene. This CDR3 is built from 13 residues. The CDR3 DNA is TGTGCCAGCTCACCGGGACAGTCCTACGAGCAGTACTTC. Translation gives CASSPGQSYEQYF. Complete variable domain (other parts from reference TRBV18 and TRBJ2-7): NAGVMQNPRHLVRRRGQEARLRCSPMKGHSHVYWYRQLPEEGLKFMVYLQKENIIDESGMPKERFSAEFPKEGPSILRIQQVVRGDSAAYFCASSPGQSYEQYFGPGTRLTVT.

The CDR3 region is CASSPETNYGYTF. The DNA for the CDR3 is TGTGCCAGCTCACCAGAAACTAACTATGGCTACACCTTC. The chain links TRBV18 to TRBJ1-2; D uncertain. CDR1 KGHSH and CDR2 LQKENI come from the germline V gene. The CDR3 is 13 amino acids. V lost 2 bases and J lost 0, with 4 bases in between.

This chain links TRBV19 with TRBJ1-6; no definite D call. Per the germline V gene, CDR1 is LNHDA and CDR2 is SQIVND (reference sequence). This CDR3 has 14 amino acids. V was pared by 6 bases and J by 9 bases, with 15 bases between. The CDR3: CASSDRQSVSPLHF. The CDR3 bases are TGTGCCAGTAGCGACCGGCAATCTGTTTCACCCCTCCACTTT. Full variable domain (rest looked up from reference TRBV19 and TRBJ1-6): DGGITQSPKYLFRKEGQNVTLSCEQNLNHDAMYWYRQDPGQGLRLIYYSQIVNDFQKGDIAEGYSVSREKKESFPLTVTSAQKNPTAFYLCASSDRQSVSPLHFGNGTRLTVT.

This clone was detected only once. The V call is TRBV2, the J call TRBJ2-2; 9 bases are a match to TRBD1. From germline, CDR1 is SNHLY and CDR2 FYNNEI. After removal of 5 bases from V and 4 bases from J, the junction contained 2 bases not matched to a gene. The CDR3 loop spans 14 amino acids. This CDR3 reads CASSSQGATGELFF. The CDR3 nucleotides read TGTGCCAGCAGTTCACAGGGGGCCACCGGGGAGCTGTTTTTT.

J is TRBJ2-2 and V is TRBV18; weak D call: TRBD2 (5 bases). Germline V gene lookup returns CDR1 KGHSH and CDR2 LQKENI. With 6 bases removed from V and 0 bases from J, the gap between germline ends came to 11 bases. The CDR3 runs 15 residues. The chain's CDR3 is CASSPLAANTGELFF. CDR3 nucleotide sequence: TGTGCCAGCTCCCCTCTAGCAGCGAACACCGGGGAGCTGTTTTTT.

This chain joins TRBV6-6 and TRBJ2-3; D gene unclear. CDR3 length equals 14 residues. CDR1 and CDR2 from the germline V gene are MNHNY and SVGAGI (reference sequence). With 0 bases removed from V and 2 bases from J, the gap between germline ends came to 6 bases. The CDR3 protein is CASSYSVSTDTQYF. The CDR3, as DNA: TGTGCCAGCAGTTACTCAGTATCCACAGATACGCAGTATTTT.

The rearrangement joins TRBV18 to TRBJ1-2; D unresolved. Looked up from germline, CDR1 is KGHSH and CDR2 is LQKENI. The CDR3 covers 12 residues. Trimming removed 2 bases from V and 5 bases from J, with 6 bases in between. CDR3 DNA: TGTGCCAGCTCACCAGGGGTTTATGGCTACACCTTC. It is translated as CASSPGVYGYTF.

The chain links TRBV6-6 to TRBJ1-6; perhaps TRBD1 as D (6 bases). V shed 7 bases and J shed 1 base, with 14 bases lying between them. There are 16 residues in the CDR3. Germline loops: CDR1 MNHNY, CDR2 SVGAGI (reference sequence). The CDR3 region is CASIEGTLSYNSPLHF. The CDR3, as DNA: TGTGCCAGCATCGAAGGGACATTGTCCTATAATTCACCCCTCCACTTT.